A selection of T cell receptor beta chains follows, all from one sample in a study of CD8 T cells in ankylosing spondylitis. TCRdb recomputed calls from the 5' RACE reads with MiXCR, one row per CDR3 protein. The table records around 130,000 distinct CDR3 sequences, approximately 14% of them present only once. What was sequenced was blood, either unsorted or a sorted T cell fraction (not recorded which). The source of these receptors is a female donor with ankylosing spondylitis or in good health (not recorded which). CDR3s include the opening cysteine and the closing phenylalanine or tryptophan. D genes are given only for firm matches. The listing skips clone size in some rows; elsewhere it reads once, few, many or a size class.

j_call d_call v_call clone_size cdr3_aa cdr3_nt
TRBJ1-4 . TRBV7-2 once CASSRTGYSTTNEKLFF TGTGCCAGCAGCCGCACAGGGTACAGTACAACTAATGAAAAACTGTTTTTT
TRBJ1-1 . TRBV14 . CASSQGFGRNTEAFF TGTGCCAGCAGCCAAGGGTTTGGGCGGAACACTGAAGCTTTCTTT
TRBJ2-3 . TRBV12-3/TRBV12-4 many CASGTGTDTQYF TGTGCCAGCGGTACCGGCACAGATACGCAGTATTTT
TRBJ1-1 . TRBV29-1 few CSVRPLGEDTEAFF TGCAGCGTTCGCCCCCTGGGGGAGGACACTGAAGCTTTCTTT
TRBJ2-1 . TRBV15 . CATREGGRYNEQFF TGTGCCACCAGGGAAGGGGGGCGATACAATGAGCAGTTCTTC
TRBJ2-6 . TRBV5-1 . CASSLAISGANVLTF TGCGCCAGCAGCTTGGCGATCTCTGGGGCCAACGTCCTGACTTTC
TRBJ2-7 TRBD2 TRBV6-1 few CASTLYAGSGGEEQYF TGTGCCAGCACCCTTTATGCCGGTAGCGGGGGAGAGGAGCAGTACTTC
TRBJ2-3 TRBD2 TRBV7-2 few CASSLAQASGKRSTDTQYF TGTGCCAGCAGCTTAGCGCAGGCTAGCGGCAAAAGGAGCACAGATACGCAGTATTTT
TRBJ1-5 TRBD1 TRBV7-2 few CASSFDRGREQPQHF TGTGCCAGCAGCTTCGACAGGGGGCGGGAGCAGCCCCAGCATTTT
TRBJ2-4 TRBD2 TRBV7-8 . CASSRRTSGERNIQYF TGTGCCAGCAGCAGACGGACTAGCGGAGAGAGAAACATTCAGTACTTC
TRBJ2-7 TRBD1 TRBV9 many CASSTSGTGSAEQYF TGTGCCAGCAGCACCTCCGGGACAGGGTCCGCCGAGCAGTACTTC
TRBJ2-5 TRBD2 TRBV20-1 many CSARKTGLASGETQYF TGCAGTGCTAGGAAGACGGGACTAGCGAGTGGAGAGACCCAGTACTTC
TRBJ2-5 . TRBV5-1 few CASSLEVGAQETQYF TGCGCCAGCAGCTTGGAAGTGGGCGCCCAAGAGACCCAGTACTTC
TRBJ2-1 TRBD2 TRBV7-9 . CASSKAGGRNEQFF TGTGCCAGCAGCAAAGCGGGAGGGCGGAATGAGCAGTTCTTC
TRBJ1-2 TRBD1 TRBV3-1 . CASSQVWTGTYGYTF TGTGCCAGCAGCCAAGTGTGGACAGGGACCTATGGCTACACCTTC
TRBJ2-3 . TRBV7-2 . CASSSGGVPDTQYF TGTGCCAGCAGTTCCGGCGGGGTTCCAGATACGCAGTATTTT
TRBJ1-5 . TRBV12-3/TRBV12-4 few CASSLKGKVGNQPQHF TGTGCCAGCAGTTTGAAGGGGAAAGTAGGCAATCAGCCCCAGCATTTT
TRBJ2-1 TRBD1 TRBV7-6 many CASSIGTGLDEQFF TGTGCCAGCAGCATAGGGACAGGGTTGGATGAGCAGTTCTTC
TRBJ2-1 TRBD2 TRBV5-1 . CASSLASGTYNEQFF TGCGCCAGCAGCTTGGCTAGCGGAACCTACAATGAGCAGTTCTTC
TRBJ2-2 . TRBV14 . CASSLTGRINTGELFF TGTGCCAGCAGTCTTACGGGACGAATCAACACCGGGGAGCTGTTTTTT
TRBJ2-7 . TRBV5-1 many CASSFSSSQLGEQYF TGCGCCAGCAGCTTTAGTTCCAGCCAACTGGGCGAGCAGTACTTC
TRBJ1-5 TRBD1 TRBV4-2 . CASSQDPKGQGFGSPQHF TGTGCCAGCAGCCAAGATCCCAAAGGACAGGGGTTTGGATCGCCCCAGCATTTT
TRBJ1-1 . TRBV6-5 few CASSYSGFRGNTEAFF TGTGCCAGCAGTTACTCGGGTTTCCGGGGGAACACTGAAGCTTTCTTT
TRBJ1-1 . TRBV6-1 . CASTTSNTEAFF TGTGCCAGCACCACCTCCAACACTGAAGCTTTCTTT
TRBJ2-2 . TRBV20-1 . CSASKRETNTGELFF TGCAGTGCTAGCAAACGGGAGACGAACACCGGGGAGCTGTTTTTT
TRBJ2-1 TRBD2 TRBV12-3/TRBV12-4 many CASSPRATSGDNEQFF TGTGCCAGCAGCCCTCGAGCGACTAGCGGTGACAATGAGCAGTTCTTC
TRBJ1-4 . TRBV25-1 few CASSEYGNEKLFF TGTGCCAGCAGTGAATACGGGAATGAAAAACTGTTTTTT
TRBJ2-1 TRBD2 TRBV12-3/TRBV12-4 many CASRAGTSGAFEQFF TGTGCCAGCAGGGCCGGGACTAGCGGGGCTTTTGAGCAGTTCTTC
TRBJ1-2 . TRBV7-2 many CASRRSGGDNYGYTF TGTGCCAGCAGACGGTCGGGCGGTGATAACTATGGCTACACCTTC
TRBJ2-4 TRBD1 TRBV12-3/TRBV12-4 many CASSLGSGTGRNIQYF TGTGCCAGCAGTTTAGGGTCCGGGACAGGGAGAAACATTCAGTACTTC
TRBJ2-6 . TRBV12-3/TRBV12-4 many CASYAWWSGANVLTF TGTGCCAGCTACGCGTGGTGGTCTGGGGCCAACGTCCTGACTTTC
TRBJ2-3 . TRBV10-1 few CASSVSYTGDTQYF TGCGCCAGCAGTGTATCGTACACAGGGGATACGCAGTATTTT
TRBJ2-2 TRBD1 TRBV29-1 . CSVSPRQGAGGELFF TGCAGCGTTAGCCCCAGACAGGGGGCTGGCGGGGAGCTGTTTTTT
TRBJ2-2 . TRBV12-3/TRBV12-4 many CASRGTSVTGELFF TGTGCCAGCAGGGGTACGAGCGTAACCGGGGAGCTGTTTTTT
TRBJ2-3 TRBD1 TRBV7-2 . CASSVTGGSPDTQYF TGTGCCAGCAGCGTTACAGGGGGCAGCCCAGATACGCAGTATTTT
TRBJ2-1 TRBD2 TRBV4-2 many CASSQEVRASGGAKFF TGTGCCAGCAGCCAAGAGGTTAGGGCTAGCGGGGGGGCAAAGTTCTTC
TRBJ1-5 . TRBV12-3/TRBV12-4 many CASSRNAGNQPQHF TGTGCCAGCAGCCGAAACGCAGGCAATCAGCCCCAGCATTTT
TRBJ2-7 . TRBV7-8 . CASSHVSRDSPEQYF TGTGCCAGCAGCCACGTCTCCCGAGATTCGCCCGAGCAGTACTTC
TRBJ1-1 . TRBV7-9 many CASSSRGSMNTEAFF TGTGCCAGCAGCTCGCGGGGGTCCATGAACACTGAAGCTTTCTTT
TRBJ2-2 . TRBV10-3 . CAITNSENTGELFF TGTGCCATCACCAATAGCGAAAACACCGGGGAGCTGTTTTTT
TRBJ1-6 TRBD1 TRBV15 many CATSLDREQSPLHF TGTGCCACCAGCCTAGACAGGGAACAATCACCCCTCCACTTT
TRBJ2-2 . TRBV28 . CASSLMPGDVWAPLTGELFF TGTGCCAGCAGTTTAATGCCAGGGGACGTCTGGGCTCCACTCACCGGGGAGCTGTTTTTT
TRBJ1-6 TRBD1 TRBV20-1 many CSARDRDRGRLSPLHF TGCAGTGCTAGGGACCGGGACAGGGGGCGCCTGTCACCCCTCCACTTT
TRBJ2-1 . TRBV7-2 few CASSYLVAPYNEQFF TGTGCCAGCAGCTACCTGGTCGCGCCCTACAATGAGCAGTTCTTC
TRBJ2-5 TRBD2 TRBV10-3 many CAISFGAGGQETQYF TGTGCCATCAGTTTTGGGGCGGGGGGCCAAGAGACCCAGTACTTC
TRBJ1-1 . TRBV12-3/TRBV12-4 . CASKWTENTEAFF TGTGCCAGCAAGTGGACAGAGAACACTGAAGCTTTCTTT